This T cell receptor beta chain derives from a study of blood T cell repertoires in COVID-19. Germline V gene data show CDR1 as KGHSH and CDR2 as LQKENI. The CDR3 contains 16 residues. Trimming at V came to 3 bases and at J to 0 bases, leaving 5 bases not matched to a gene. This table comes from immunoSEQ multiplex PCR, and its TCRdb copy is limited to in-frame clones, with some not included. The table records 250,000 to 300,000 clones, approximately 90% of them present only once. Sequencing input: PBMCs or T cells enriched from blood (not recorded which). The source is a man between 40 and 49 years old who had recovered from COVID-19. The V call is TRBV18, the J call TRBJ1-3; 7 bases agree with TRBD1. The CDR3 DNA is TGTGCCAGCTCACCCTTGACAGGGTCCTCTGGAAACACCATATATTTT. This encodes CASSPLTGSSGNTIYF.